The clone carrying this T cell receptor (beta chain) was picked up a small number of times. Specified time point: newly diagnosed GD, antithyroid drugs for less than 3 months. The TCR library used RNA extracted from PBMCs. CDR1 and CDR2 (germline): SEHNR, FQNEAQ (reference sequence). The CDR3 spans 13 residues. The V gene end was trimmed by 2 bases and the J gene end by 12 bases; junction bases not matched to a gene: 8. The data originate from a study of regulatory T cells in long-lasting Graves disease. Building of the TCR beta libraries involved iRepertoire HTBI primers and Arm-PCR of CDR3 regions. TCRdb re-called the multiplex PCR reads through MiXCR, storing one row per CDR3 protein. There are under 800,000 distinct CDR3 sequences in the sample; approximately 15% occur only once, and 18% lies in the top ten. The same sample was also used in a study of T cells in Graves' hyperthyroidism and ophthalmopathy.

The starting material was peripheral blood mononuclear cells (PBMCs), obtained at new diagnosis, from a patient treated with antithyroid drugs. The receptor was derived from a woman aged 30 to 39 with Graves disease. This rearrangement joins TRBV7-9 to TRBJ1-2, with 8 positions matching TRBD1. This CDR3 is CASSLLTGEGHTF. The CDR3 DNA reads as TGTGCCAGCAGCTTATTGACAGGGGAAGGCCACACCTTC. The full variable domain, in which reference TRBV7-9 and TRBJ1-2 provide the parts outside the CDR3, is DTGVSQNPRHKITKRGQNVTFRCDPISEHNRLYWYRQTLGQGPEFLTYFQNEAQLEKSRLLSDRFSAERPKGSFSTLEIQRTEQGDSAMYLCASSLLTGEGHTFGSGTRLTVV.